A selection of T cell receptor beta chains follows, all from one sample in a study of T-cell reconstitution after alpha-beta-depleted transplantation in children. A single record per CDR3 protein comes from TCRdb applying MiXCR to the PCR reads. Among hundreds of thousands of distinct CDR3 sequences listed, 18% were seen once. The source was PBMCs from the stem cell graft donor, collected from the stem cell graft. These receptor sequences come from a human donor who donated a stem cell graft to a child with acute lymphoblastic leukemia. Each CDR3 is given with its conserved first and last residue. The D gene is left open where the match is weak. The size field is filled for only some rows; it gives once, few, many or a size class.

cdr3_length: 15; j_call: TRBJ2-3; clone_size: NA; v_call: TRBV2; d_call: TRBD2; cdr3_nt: TGTGCCAGCAGTGAGCTAGCGGGAGTAGCAGATACGCAGTATTTT; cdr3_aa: CASSELAGVADTQYF
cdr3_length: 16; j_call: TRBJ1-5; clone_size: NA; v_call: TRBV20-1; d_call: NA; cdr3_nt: TGCAGTGCAAACCGGGGCCGGGGGATGAGCAATCAGCCCCAGCATTTT; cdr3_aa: CSANRGRGMSNQPQHF
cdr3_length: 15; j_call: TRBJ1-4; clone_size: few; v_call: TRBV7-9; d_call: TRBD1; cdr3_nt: TGTGCCAGCAGCTTAGGGGACAGCTTAGATGAAAAACTGTTTTTT; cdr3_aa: CASSLGDSLDEKLFF
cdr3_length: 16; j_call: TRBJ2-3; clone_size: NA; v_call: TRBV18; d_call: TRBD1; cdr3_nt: TGTGCCAGCTCACCGACAGGGAGTCCCCCCCCAGATACGCAGTATTTT; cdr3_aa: CASSPTGSPPPDTQYF
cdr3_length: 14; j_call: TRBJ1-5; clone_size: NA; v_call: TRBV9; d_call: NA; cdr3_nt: TGTGCCAGCAGCGTATCGTGGAGCAATCAGCCCCAGCATTTT; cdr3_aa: CASSVSWSNQPQHF
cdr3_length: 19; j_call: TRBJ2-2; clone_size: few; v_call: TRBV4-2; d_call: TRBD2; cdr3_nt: TGTGCCAGCAGCCAAGCTACTCCGGGACTAGCGGGAGACACCGGGGAGCTGTTTTTT; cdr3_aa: CASSQATPGLAGDTGELFF
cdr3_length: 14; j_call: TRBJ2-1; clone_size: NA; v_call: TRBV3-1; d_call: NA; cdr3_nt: TGTGCCAGCAGCCTACTAAAACTTGCGCCCAAGCAGTTCTTC; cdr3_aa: CASSLLKLAPKQFF
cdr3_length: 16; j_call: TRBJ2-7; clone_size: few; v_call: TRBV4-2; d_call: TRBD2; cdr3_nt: TGTGCCAGCAGCCAAGATCGGGGGGGAGGGCCGGAAGAGCAGTACTTC; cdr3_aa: CASSQDRGGGPEEQYF
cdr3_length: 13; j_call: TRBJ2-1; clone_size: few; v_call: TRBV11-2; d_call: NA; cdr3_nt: TGTGCCAGCAGCCCTGGGTCTATCAATGAGCAGTTCTTC; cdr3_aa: CASSPGSINEQFF
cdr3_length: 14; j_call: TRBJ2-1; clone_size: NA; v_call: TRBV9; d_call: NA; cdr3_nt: TGTGCCAGCAGCGTGGGAGCAGGCCTAAATGAGCAGTTCTTC; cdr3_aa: CASSVGAGLNEQFF
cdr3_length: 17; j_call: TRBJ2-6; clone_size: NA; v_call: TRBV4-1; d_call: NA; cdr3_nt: TGCGCCAGCAGCCAAGGGGTACGGGGGTCTGGGGCCAACGTCCTGACTTTC; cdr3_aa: CASSQGVRGSGANVLTF
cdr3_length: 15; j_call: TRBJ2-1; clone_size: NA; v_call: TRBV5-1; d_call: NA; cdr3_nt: TGCGCCAGCAGCAGGCTCGGGGACGTCTACAATGAGCAGTTCTTC; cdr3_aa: CASSRLGDVYNEQFF
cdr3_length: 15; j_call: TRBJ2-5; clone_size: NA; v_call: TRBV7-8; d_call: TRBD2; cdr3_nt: TGTGCCAGCAGCTTATGGGGCGGGAGGGGGGAGACCCAGTACTTC; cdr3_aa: CASSLWGGRGETQYF
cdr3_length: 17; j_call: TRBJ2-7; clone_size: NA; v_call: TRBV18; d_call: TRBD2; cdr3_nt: TGTGCCAGCTCTGGGAAGATCGGACTAGCGGGCTCCTACGAGCAGTACTTC; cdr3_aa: CASSGKIGLAGSYEQYF
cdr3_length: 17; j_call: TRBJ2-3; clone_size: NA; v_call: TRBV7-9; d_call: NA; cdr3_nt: TGTGCCAGCAGCTCCTCCCCTGGCCAGGGTTCGACGGATACGCAGTATTTT; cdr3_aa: CASSSSPGQGSTDTQYF
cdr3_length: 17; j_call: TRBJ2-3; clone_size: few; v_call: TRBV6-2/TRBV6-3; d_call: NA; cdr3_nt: TGTGCCAGCAGTTACTCGGCCAGAAAGACTAGCACAGATACGCAGTATTTT; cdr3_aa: CASSYSARKTSTDTQYF
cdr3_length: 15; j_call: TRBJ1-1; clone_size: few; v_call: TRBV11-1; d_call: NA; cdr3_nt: TGTGCCAGCAGCTTAGACGACATCAAAGTTGAGGAAGCTTTCTTT; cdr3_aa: CASSLDDIKVEEAFF
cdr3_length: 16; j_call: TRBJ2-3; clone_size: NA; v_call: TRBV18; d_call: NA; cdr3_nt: TGTGCCAGCTCACCACCGTTCCGGGAGAGCACAGATACGCAGTATTTT; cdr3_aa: CASSPPFRESTDTQYF
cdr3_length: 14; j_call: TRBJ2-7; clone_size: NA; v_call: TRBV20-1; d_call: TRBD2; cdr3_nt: TGCAGTGCTAGAGTAGCGGGAGGGGACTACGAGCAGTACTTC; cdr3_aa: CSARVAGGDYEQYF
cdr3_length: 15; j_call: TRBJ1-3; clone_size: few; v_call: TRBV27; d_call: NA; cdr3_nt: TGTGCCAGCAGCCCACAGGGATCCTCTGGAAACACCATATATTTT; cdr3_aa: CASSPQGSSGNTIYF
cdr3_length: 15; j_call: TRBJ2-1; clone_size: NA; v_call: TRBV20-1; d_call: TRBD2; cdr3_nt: TGCAGTGCTAGAGATATTAGCGGGACTATATATGAGCAGTTCTTC; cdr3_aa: CSARDISGTIYEQFF
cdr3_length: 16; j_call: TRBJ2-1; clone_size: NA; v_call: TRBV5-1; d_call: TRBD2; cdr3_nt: TGCGCCAGCAGCATCCTAGCGGGAGGAAGATACAATGAGCAGTTCTTC; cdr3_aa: CASSILAGGRYNEQFF
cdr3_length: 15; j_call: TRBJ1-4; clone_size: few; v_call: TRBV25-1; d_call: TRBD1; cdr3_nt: TGTGCCAGCAGTGAGGGGACAGGGGCTGGTGAAAAACTGTTTTTT; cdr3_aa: CASSEGTGAGEKLFF